Here is one TCR beta chain with its context. The data were produced by immunoSEQ multiplex PCR, yet TCRdb's version contains in-frame clones alone and is incomplete. The sample carries some 31,000 clones, about 86% recorded once. These data originate in a study of stem cell transplantation in POMP-related autoinflammatory disease. V was clipped by 3 bases and J by 4 bases; unmatched bases: 6. The CDR3 covers 15 residues. CDR1 and CDR2 (germline): LNHDA, SQIVND (reference sequence). The source is a human donor with POMP-related autoinflammation and immune dysregulation (PRAID). This sequence joins TRBV19 and TRBJ2-3; 8 bases line up with TRBD2. The starting material was CD4+ T cells from PBMCs, obtained before stem cell transplantation. CDR3 sequence: CASSIREGGADTQYF. The CDR3 DNA reads as TGTGCCAGTAGTATTCGGGAGGGCGGCGCAGATACGCAGTATTTT. The entire variable domain, with the rest obtained from reference TRBV19 and TRBJ2-3, is as follows: DGGITQSPKYLFRKEGQNVTLSCEQNLNHDAMYWYRQDPGQGLRLIYYSQIVNDFQKGDIAEGYSVSREKKESFPLTVTSAQKNPTAFYLCASSIREGGADTQYFGPGTRLTVL.